This record covers a single T cell receptor beta chain. Antigen: not known. The data originate from a study of cytomegalovirus exposure and HLA in healthy donors. Vbeta (60) and Jbeta (13) primers were used in the PCR. The assay was immunoSEQ multiplex PCR, and TCRdb's table has in-frame clones only and misses some. This sample carries 100,000 to 150,000 clones, approximately 80% of them seen once, and the ten largest clones take 10% to 15%. Overall study findings and caveats: An analysis that came later showed most CMV-associated TCR beta chains appearing HLA-restricted.

The ends lost 5 bases at V and 7 bases at J; junction bases unmatched: 13. Germline loops: CDR1 LNHDA, CDR2 SQIVND (reference sequence). The CDR3 covers 16 residues. The sample consisted of PBMCs. The receptor was isolated from a woman aged 40 to 55 in good health and CMV-seropositive. The chain couples TRBV19 to TRBJ2-7, with 11 bases lining up with TRBD1. The CDR3 protein is CASSLGTGGDSGEQYF. DNA of the CDR3: TGTGCCAGTAGTCTTGGGACAGGGGGGGATTCTGGAGAGCAGTACTTC.